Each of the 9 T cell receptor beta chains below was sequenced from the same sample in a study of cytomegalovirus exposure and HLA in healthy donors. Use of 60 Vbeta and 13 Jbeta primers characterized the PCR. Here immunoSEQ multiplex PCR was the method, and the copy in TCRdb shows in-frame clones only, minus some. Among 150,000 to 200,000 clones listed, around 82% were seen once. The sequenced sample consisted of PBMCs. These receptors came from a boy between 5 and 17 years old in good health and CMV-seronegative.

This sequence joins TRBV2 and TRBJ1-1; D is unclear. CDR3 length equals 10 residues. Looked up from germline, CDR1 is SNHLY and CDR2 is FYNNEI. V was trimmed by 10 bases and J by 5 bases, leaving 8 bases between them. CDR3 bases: TGTGCCATTGGGGAGACTGAAGCTTTCTTT. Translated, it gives CAIGETEAFF. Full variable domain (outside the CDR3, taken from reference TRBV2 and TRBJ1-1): EPEVTQTPSHQVTQMGQEVILRCVPISNHLYFYWYRQILGQKVEFLVSFYNNEISEKSEIFDDQFSVERPDGSNFTLKIRSTKLEDSAMYFCAIGETEAFFGQGTRLTVV.

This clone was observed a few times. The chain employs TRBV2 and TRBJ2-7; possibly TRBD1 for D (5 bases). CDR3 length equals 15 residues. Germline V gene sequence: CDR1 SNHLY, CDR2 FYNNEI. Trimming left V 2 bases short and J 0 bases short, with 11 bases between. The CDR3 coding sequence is TGTGCCAGCAGTGAATACCAGGGAAGCTCCTACGAGCAGTACTTC. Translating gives CASSEYQGSSYEQYF.

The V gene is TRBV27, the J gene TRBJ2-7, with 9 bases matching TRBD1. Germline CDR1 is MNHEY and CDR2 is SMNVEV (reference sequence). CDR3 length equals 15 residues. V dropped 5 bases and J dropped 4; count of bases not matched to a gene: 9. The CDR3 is CASSDGQGNLYEQYF. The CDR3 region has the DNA TGTGCCAGCAGTGATGGACAGGGGAATTTGTACGAGCAGTACTTC.

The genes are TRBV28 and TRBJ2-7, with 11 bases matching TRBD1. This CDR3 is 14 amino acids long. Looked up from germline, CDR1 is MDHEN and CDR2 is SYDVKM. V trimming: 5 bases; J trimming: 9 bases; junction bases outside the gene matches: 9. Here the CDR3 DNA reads TGTGCCAGCAGTGTCACGGACAGGGGGCGAAGGCAGTACTTC. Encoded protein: CASSVTDRGRRQYF.

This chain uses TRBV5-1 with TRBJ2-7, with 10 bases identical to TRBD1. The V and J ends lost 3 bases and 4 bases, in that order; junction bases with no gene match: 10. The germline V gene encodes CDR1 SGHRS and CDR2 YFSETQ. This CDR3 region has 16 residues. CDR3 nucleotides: TGCGCCAGCAGCTACAACGCGGGACAGGGGATGTACGAGCAGTACTTC. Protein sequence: CASSYNAGQGMYEQYF.

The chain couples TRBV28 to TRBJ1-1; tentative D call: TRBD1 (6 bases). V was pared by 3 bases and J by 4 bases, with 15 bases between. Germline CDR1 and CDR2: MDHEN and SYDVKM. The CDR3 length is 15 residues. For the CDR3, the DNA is TGTGCCAGCAGTTTCTCCCCCAGGGGCGGCACTGAAGCTTTCTTT. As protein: CASSFSPRGGTEAFF.

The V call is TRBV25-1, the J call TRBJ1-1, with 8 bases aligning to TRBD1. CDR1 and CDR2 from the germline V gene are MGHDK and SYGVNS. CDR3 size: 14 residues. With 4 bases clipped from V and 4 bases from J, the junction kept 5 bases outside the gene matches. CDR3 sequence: CASSGTGKFTEAFF. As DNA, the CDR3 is TGTGCCAGCAGTGGGACAGGGAAATTCACTGAAGCTTTCTTT.

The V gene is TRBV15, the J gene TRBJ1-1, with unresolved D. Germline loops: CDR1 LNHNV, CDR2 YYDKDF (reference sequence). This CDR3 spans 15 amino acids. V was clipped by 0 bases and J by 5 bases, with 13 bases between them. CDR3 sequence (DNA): TGTGCCACCAGCAGAGATGGCGACGCGGAGACTGAAGCTTTCTTT. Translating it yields CATSRDGDAETEAFF.

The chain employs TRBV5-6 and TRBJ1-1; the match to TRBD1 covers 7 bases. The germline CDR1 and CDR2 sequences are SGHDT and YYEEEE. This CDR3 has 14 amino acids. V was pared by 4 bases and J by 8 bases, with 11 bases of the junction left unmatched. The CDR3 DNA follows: TGTGCCAGCAGCCACAGGGGCCGCAGGGCCGAAGCTTTCTTT. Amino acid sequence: CASSHRGRRAEAFF.